This is a list of T cell receptor beta chains from one sample in a study of OX40 agonist ivuxolimab in advanced cancers. The protocol was immunoSEQ multiplex PCR, while the TCRdb copy is restricted to in-frame clones and leaves out a portion. The sample holds some 38,000 clones, about 88% seen once. Material: CD4+ or CD8+ T cells sorted from blood, obtained in a trial of the OX40 agonist ivuxolimab. The receptors stem from an adult with an advanced solid tumor such as melanoma, head and neck, liver or kidney cancer. Both conserved end residues are part of each CDR3. D genes are given only for firm matches. Clone size appears in some rows only: once, few, many, or a class for an expanded clone.

CASSLGQGSQPQHF,TGTGCCAGCAGCCTCGGCCAGGGATCTCAGCCCCAGCATTTT,TRBJ1-5,once,TRBV6-6,NA
CASATGLDEQYF,TGTGCCAGCGCGACAGGGCTCGACGAGCAGTACTTC,TRBJ2-7,once,TRBV27,TRBD1
CASSQWEDTGELFF,TGCGCCAGCAGCCAATGGGAAGACACCGGGGAGCTGTTTTTT,TRBJ2-2,once,TRBV4-3,NA
CASSLEIGSTEAFF,TGTGCCAGCAGCTTAGAGATAGGAAGCACTGAAGCTTTCTTT,TRBJ1-1,NA,TRBV7-3,NA
CAWSVGLMSLNEQFF,TGTGCCTGGAGTGTGGGATTGATGTCCCTCAATGAGCAGTTCTTC,TRBJ2-1,NA,TRBV30,NA
CASSASGGNTGELFF,TGTGCCAGCAGCGCCAGCGGGGGGAACACCGGGGAGCTGTTTTTT,TRBJ2-2,NA,TRBV9,TRBD2
CASSLSGQGREQYF,TGTGCCAGCAGCCTATCGGGACAGGGGCGCGAGCAGTACTTC,TRBJ2-7,once,TRBV27,TRBD1
CASSSQGLLNTGELFF,TGTGCTAGCAGCTCACAGGGGCTCCTTAACACCGGGGAGCTGTTTTTT,TRBJ2-2,NA,TRBV7-7,TRBD1
CASSQGTTHEQFF,TGCGCCAGCAGCCAAGGGACTACCCATGAGCAGTTCTTC,TRBJ2-1,NA,TRBV4-3,NA
CASSVAGQGSYEQYF,TGTGCCAGCAGCGTAGCCGGGCAGGGTTCCTACGAGCAGTACTTC,TRBJ2-7,NA,TRBV9,NA
CASSLYRAYEQYF,TGTGCCAGCAGCTTATACAGAGCCTACGAGCAGTACTTC,TRBJ2-7,NA,TRBV5-5,NA
CASSPGQGVLGYTF,TGTGCCAGCAGCCCGGGACAGGGGGTTTTAGGCTACACCTTC,TRBJ1-2,NA,TRBV11-2,TRBD1
CASEIAGSSTDTQYF,TGCGCCAGTGAGATAGCAGGATCTAGCACAGATACGCAGTATTTT,TRBJ2-3,once,TRBV10-2,NA
CASSLSGERYNSPLHF,TGTGCCAGCAGTTTATCAGGGGAAAGGTATAATTCACCCCTCCACTTT,TRBJ1-6,NA,TRBV27,NA
CASIIGEAVNTEAFF,TGTGCCAGCATTATAGGGGAAGCGGTGAACACTGAAGCTTTCTTT,TRBJ1-1,NA,TRBV25-1,NA
CASSHGTATNEKLFF,TGCGCCAGCAGCCATGGGACGGCTACTAATGAAAAACTGTTTTTT,TRBJ1-4,once,TRBV4-3,NA
CASSPNGYEQYF,TGTGCCAGCAGTCCAAATGGCTACGAGCAGTACTTC,TRBJ2-7,NA,TRBV27,NA
CASSHTTGGGYEQYF,TGTGCCAGCAGCCATACAACAGGGGGCGGGTACGAGCAGTACTTC,TRBJ2-7,NA,TRBV11-1,TRBD1
CASSYSPREETQYF,TGTGCCAGCAGTTACTCCCCCAGGGAAGAGACCCAGTACTTC,TRBJ2-5,NA,TRBV6-6,NA
CASSIGDRGHSPLHF,TGTGCCAGTAGTATTGGCGACAGGGGACATTCACCCCTCCACTTT,TRBJ1-6,many,TRBV19,TRBD1
CASSVTGQEGQPQHF,TGTGCCAGCAGCGTAACGGGACAGGAGGGTCAGCCCCAGCATTTT,TRBJ1-5,NA,TRBV9,TRBD1
CASSAGLATNTGELFF,TGTGCCAGCAGCGCGGGACTAGCGACGAACACCGGGGAGCTGTTTTTT,TRBJ2-2,NA,TRBV7-8,TRBD2
CAWSLGEGTEAFF,TGTGCCTGGAGTCTAGGGGAAGGCACTGAAGCTTTCTTT,TRBJ1-1,NA,TRBV30,NA
CATSPAGDTDTQYF,TGTGCCACCTCCCCCGCGGGGGACACAGATACGCAGTATTTT,TRBJ2-3,NA,TRBV6-4,TRBD2
CASSVVGVPGNEQFF,TGTGCCAGCAGCGTGGTAGGGGTCCCCGGGAATGAGCAGTTCTTC,TRBJ2-1,NA,TRBV9,NA
CASSSPASGQGSRSYEQYF,TGTGCCAGCAGCTCCCCGGCTTCGGGACAGGGGTCCCGATCCTACGAGCAGTACTTC,TRBJ2-7,NA,TRBV28,TRBD1
CSVEGDRNTEAFF,TGCAGCGTTGAAGGGGACAGAAACACTGAAGCTTTCTTT,TRBJ1-1,NA,TRBV29-1,TRBD1
CASSLGSEGWNEQFF,TGTGCCAGCAGCTTAGGGTCGGAGGGGTGGAATGAGCAGTTCTTC,TRBJ2-1,NA,TRBV7-2,NA
CASSLGGVVAKNIQYF,TGTGCCAGCAGCTTAGGTGGGGTTGTAGCCAAAAACATTCAGTACTTC,TRBJ2-4,NA,TRBV7-9,NA
CASSPTPYNYRETQYF,TGTGCCAGCAGTCCCACCCCTTACAACTACCGGGAGACCCAGTACTTC,TRBJ2-5,NA,TRBV14,NA
CASSYSIGGADYGYTF,TGTGCCAGCAGTTACTCGATTGGGGGCGCGGACTATGGCTACACCTTC,TRBJ1-2,NA,TRBV6-5,NA
CASSPTGVTNEKLFF,TGTGCCAGCAGTCCGACAGGAGTAACTAATGAAAAACTGTTTTTT,TRBJ1-4,NA,TRBV28,NA
CASSTLRGNEDEQYF,TGTGCCAGCAGTACATTACGGGGGAACGAAGACGAGCAGTACTTC,TRBJ2-7,NA,TRBV28,NA
CSVPWTEENNEQFF,TGCAGCGTCCCATGGACAGAGGAGAACAATGAGCAGTTCTTC,TRBJ2-1,NA,TRBV29-1,NA
CASSLDRAGHGNTIYF,TGTGCCAGCAGCTTAGATCGGGCAGGGCACGGAAACACCATATATTTT,TRBJ1-3,NA,TRBV11-2,NA
CASSDPGGTELQPQHF,TGTGCCAGCAGTGACCCCGGAGGGACAGAGCTTCAGCCCCAGCATTTT,TRBJ1-5,few,TRBV2,TRBD1
CSVENPGDTQYF,TGCAGCGTTGAGAATCCGGGGGATACGCAGTATTTT,TRBJ2-3,NA,TRBV29-1,NA
CASTQGGTDTQYF,TGTGCCAGCACCCAGGGTGGCACAGATACGCAGTATTTT,TRBJ2-3,NA,TRBV5-8,NA
CASSRGEFTNSPLHF,TGCGCCAGCAGCCGAGGGGAGTTCACTAATTCACCCCTCCACTTT,TRBJ1-6,few,TRBV4-1,NA
CASSSFTGAEQYF,TGTGCCAGCAGCTCATTTACAGGGGCCGAGCAGTACTTC,TRBJ2-7,few,TRBV7-9,TRBD1
CASSPPDSVNEKLFF,TGTGCCAGCTCACCACCGGACAGCGTTAATGAAAAACTGTTTTTT,TRBJ1-4,NA,TRBV18,NA
CASSQTGGIDTEAFF,TGCGCCAGCAGCCAGACAGGGGGCATCGACACTGAAGCTTTCTTT,TRBJ1-1,NA,TRBV4-1,TRBD1
CASSSSGGAGETQYF,TGCGCCAGCAGCTCTAGCGGGGGGGCTGGAGAGACCCAGTACTTC,TRBJ2-5,NA,TRBV5-1,TRBD2
CASSPLAGFYNEQFF,TGTGCCAGCAGTCCTCTAGCGGGTTTCTACAATGAGCAGTTCTTC,TRBJ2-1,NA,TRBV27,TRBD2
CASSQSGSSTGELFF,TGTGCCAGCAGCCAGAGCGGGTCGAGCACCGGGGAGCTGTTTTTT,TRBJ2-2,NA,TRBV9,NA
CASSFGTGTYGYTF,TGTGCCAGCAGCTTTGGGACAGGGACCTATGGCTACACCTTC,TRBJ1-2,once,TRBV7-3,TRBD1